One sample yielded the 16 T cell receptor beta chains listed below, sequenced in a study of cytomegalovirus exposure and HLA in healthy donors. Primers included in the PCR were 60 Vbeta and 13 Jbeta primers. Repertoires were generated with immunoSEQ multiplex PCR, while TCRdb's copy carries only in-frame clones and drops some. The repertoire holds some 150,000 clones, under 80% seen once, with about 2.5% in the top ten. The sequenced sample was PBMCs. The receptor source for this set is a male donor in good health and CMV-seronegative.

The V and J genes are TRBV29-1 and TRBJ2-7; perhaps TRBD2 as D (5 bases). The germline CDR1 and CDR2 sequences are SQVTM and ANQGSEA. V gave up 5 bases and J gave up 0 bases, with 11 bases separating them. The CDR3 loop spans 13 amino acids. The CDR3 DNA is TGCAGCGTTCTCGGACTCGACTCCTACGAGCAGTACTTC. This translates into CSVLGLDSYEQYF.

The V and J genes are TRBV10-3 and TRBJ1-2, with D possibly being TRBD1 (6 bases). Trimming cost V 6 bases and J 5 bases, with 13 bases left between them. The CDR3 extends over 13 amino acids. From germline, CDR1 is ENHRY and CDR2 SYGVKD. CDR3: CAISATGPYGYTF. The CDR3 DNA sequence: TGTGCCATCAGCGCGACAGGACCTTATGGCTACACCTTC.

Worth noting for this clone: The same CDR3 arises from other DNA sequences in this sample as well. CDR3 sequence (DNA): TGCGCCAGCAGCTTGGGCACAGGGGGCAATCAGCCCCAGCATTTT. Translating it yields CASSLGTGGNQPQHF. J is TRBJ1-5 and V is TRBV5-1; 7 positions match TRBD1. Trimming cost V 0 bases and J 2 bases; bases outside gene matches: 2. The CDR3 totals 15 residues. The V gene's germline CDR1 is SGHRS and CDR2 YFSETQ.

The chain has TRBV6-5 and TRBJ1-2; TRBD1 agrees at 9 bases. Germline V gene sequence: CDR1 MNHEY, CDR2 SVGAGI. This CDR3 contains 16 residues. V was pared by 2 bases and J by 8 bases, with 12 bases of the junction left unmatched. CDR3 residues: CASSYAHRGPRPGYTF. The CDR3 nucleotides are TGTGCCAGCAGTTACGCCCACAGGGGGCCTAGACCCGGCTACACCTTC.

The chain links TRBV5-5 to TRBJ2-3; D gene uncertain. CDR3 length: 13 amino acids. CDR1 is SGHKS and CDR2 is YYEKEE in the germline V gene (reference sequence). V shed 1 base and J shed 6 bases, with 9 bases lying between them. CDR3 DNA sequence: TGTGCCAGCAGCTTGCTTGCGAGGGATACGCAGTATTTT. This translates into CASSLLARDTQYF.

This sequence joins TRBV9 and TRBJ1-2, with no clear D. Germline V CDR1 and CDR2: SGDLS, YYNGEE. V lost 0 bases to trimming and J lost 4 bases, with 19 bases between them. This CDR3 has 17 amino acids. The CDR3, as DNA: TGTGCCAGCAGCGTAGACCCGCTTATACGGGAGTCCTATGGCTACACCTTC. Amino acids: CASSVDPLIRESYGYTF. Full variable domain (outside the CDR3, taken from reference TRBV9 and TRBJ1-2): DSGVTQTPKHLITATGQRVTLRCSPRSGDLSVYWYQQSLDQGLQFLIQYYNGEERAKGNILERFSAQQFPDLHSELNLSSLELGDSALYFCASSVDPLIRESYGYTFGSGTRLTVV.

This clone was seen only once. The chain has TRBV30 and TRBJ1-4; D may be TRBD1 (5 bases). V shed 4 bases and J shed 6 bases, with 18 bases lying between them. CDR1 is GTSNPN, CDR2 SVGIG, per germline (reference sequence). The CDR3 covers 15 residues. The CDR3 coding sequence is TGTGCCTGGAACGCGGACCGACGGGGGGATGAAAAACTGTTTTTT. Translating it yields CAWNADRRGDEKLFF.

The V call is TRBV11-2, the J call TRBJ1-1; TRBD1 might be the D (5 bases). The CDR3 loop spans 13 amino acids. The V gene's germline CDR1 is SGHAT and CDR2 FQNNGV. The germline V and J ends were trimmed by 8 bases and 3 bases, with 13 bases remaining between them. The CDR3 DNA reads TGTGCCAGCCATAAGTGGGGCGACACTGAAGCTTTCTTT. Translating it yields CASHKWGDTEAFF.

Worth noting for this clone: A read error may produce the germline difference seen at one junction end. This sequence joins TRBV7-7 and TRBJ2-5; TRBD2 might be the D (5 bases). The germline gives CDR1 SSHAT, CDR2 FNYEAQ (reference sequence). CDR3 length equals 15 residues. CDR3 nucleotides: TGTGCTAGCAGCTTAGCGTTCGAGGACCAAGAGACCCAGTACTTC. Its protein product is CASSLAFEDQETQYF.

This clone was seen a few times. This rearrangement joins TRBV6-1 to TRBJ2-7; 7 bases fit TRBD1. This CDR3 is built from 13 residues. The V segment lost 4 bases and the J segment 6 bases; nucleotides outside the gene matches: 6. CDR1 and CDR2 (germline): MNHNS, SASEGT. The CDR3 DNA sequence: TGTGCCAGCAGTGGACAGGGATCAGGCGAGCAGTACTTC. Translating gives CASSGQGSGEQYF.

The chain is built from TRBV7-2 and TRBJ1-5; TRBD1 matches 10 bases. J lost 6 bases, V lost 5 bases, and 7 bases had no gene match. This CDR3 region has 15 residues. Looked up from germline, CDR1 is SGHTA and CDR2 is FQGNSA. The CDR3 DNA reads TGTGCCAGCAGCCAGACAGGGGGCACGGGTCAGCCCCAGCATTTT. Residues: CASSQTGGTGQPQHF.

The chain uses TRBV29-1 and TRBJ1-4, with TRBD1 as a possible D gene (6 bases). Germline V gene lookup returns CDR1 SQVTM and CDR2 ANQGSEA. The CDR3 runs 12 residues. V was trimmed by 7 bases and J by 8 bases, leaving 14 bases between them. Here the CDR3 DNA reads TGCAGCGCAGGGGTTGTTAGGGAAAAACTGTTTTTT. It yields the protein CSAGVVREKLFF.

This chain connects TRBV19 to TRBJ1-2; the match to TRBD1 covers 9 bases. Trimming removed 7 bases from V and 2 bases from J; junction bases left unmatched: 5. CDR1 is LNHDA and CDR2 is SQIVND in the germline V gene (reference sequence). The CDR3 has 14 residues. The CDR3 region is CASIRTGENYGYTF. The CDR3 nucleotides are TGTGCCAGTATCCGGACAGGGGAGAACTATGGCTACACCTTC.

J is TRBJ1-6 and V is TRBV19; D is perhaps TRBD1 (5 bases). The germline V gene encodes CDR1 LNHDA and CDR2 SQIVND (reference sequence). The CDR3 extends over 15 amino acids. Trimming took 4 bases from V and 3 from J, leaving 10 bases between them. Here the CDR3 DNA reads TGTGCCAGTAGTACGTACACAGGCTATAATTCACCCCTCCACTTT. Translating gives CASSTYTGYNSPLHF.

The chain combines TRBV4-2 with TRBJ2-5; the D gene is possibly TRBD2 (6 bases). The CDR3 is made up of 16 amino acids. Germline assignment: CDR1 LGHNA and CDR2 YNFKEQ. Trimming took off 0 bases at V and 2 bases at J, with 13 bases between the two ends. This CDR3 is CASSQERIAGQETQYF. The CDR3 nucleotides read TGTGCCAGCAGCCAAGAAAGAATCGCGGGGCAAGAGACCCAGTACTTC.

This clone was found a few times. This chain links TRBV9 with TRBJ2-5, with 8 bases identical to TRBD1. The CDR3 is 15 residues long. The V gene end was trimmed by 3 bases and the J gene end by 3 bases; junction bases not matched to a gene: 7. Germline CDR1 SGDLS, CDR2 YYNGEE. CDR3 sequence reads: CASSAFRDRKETQYF. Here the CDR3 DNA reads TGTGCCAGCAGCGCGTTCCGGGACAGGAAAGAGACCCAGTACTTC.